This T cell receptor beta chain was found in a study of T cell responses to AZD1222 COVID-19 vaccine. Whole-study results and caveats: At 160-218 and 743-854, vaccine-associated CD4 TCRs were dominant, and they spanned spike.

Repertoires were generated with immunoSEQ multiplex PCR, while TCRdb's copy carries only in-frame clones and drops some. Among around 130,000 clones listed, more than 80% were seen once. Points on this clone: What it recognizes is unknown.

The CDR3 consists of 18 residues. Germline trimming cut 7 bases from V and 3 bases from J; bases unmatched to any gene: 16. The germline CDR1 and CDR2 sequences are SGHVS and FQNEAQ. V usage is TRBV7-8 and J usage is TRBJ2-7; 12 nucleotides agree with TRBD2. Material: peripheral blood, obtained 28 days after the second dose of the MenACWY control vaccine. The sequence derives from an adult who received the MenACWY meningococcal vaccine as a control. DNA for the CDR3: TGTGCCAGCACCGTATCCTCTAGCGGGAGGGCCCCAGTCTACGAGCAGTACTTC. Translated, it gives CASTVSSSGRAPVYEQYF.